These T cell receptor beta chains were read from a single sample in a study of regulatory T cells in long-lasting Graves disease. TCRdb ran MiXCR on the multiplex PCR reads and lists one entry per CDR3 protein. The table lists 400,000 to 450,000 distinct CDR3 sequences, under 15% of them singletons, with around 15% in the top ten. The same specimen was also included in a second study, on T cells in Graves' hyperthyroidism and ophthalmopathy.

The sequenced sample was peripheral blood mononuclear cells (PBMCs), obtained at new diagnosis, from a patient treated with antithyroid drugs. The origin of the receptors is a woman aged 30 to 39 with Graves disease. The conserved cysteine and the conserved F or W are not part of the CDR3 here. The D gene is left open where the match is weak. Only part of the rows carry a size: once, few, many, or a class if the clone is expanded.

v_call,clone_size,d_call,cdr3_aa
TRBV7-9,NA,NA,AAGQGIPNYEQY
TRBV24-1,NA,NA,ATTDFAKNIQY
TRBV7-8,many,NA,ASSPDDEQF
TRBV12-3/TRBV12-4,many,TRBD2,ASGSQLAGGLEQY
TRBV6-1,many,TRBD2,ASSTPGLPGGELF
TRBV7-2,many,TRBD2,ASSSSYGRTYEQY
TRBV6-2/TRBV6-3,NA,NA,ASSPHSRLEKLF
TRBV7-9,many,NA,ASTELTTSQRPTDTQY
TRBV20-1,many,TRBD2,SARASGREGADTQY
TRBV2,once,NA,ASFQRGTTNEKLF
TRBV13,many,NA,ASSPRGSLYEQY
TRBV28,many,NA,ASSLPRPNEQF
TRBV3-1,NA,NA,ASSRTDNYEQY
TRBV9,many,NA,ASSPRTETGELF
TRBV2,many,NA,ASREGYPSSYEQY
TRBV30,many,NA,AWSRGGLAKNIQY